This entry lists 9 T cell receptor beta chains sequenced from one sample in a study of cytomegalovirus exposure and HLA in healthy donors. Sequenced by immunoSEQ multiplex PCR; TCRdb stores in-frame clones only, minus some. This sample has 200,000 or so clones, with 88% found just once. Sequenced sample: PBMCs. Source of these receptors: a young woman in good health and CMV-seronegative.

The chain recombines TRBV5-4 with TRBJ1-2; tentative D call: TRBD1 (6 bases). Germline CDR1 reads SGHNT; CDR2 reads YYREEE (reference sequence). Trimming removed 0 bases at V and 1 base at J, with 7 bases between. The CDR3 totals 14 residues. The CDR3 loop reads CASSLAGVNYGYTF. CDR3 nucleotide sequence: TGTGCCAGCAGCTTGGCAGGGGTTAACTATGGCTACACCTTC. Filled out from reference TRBV5-4 and TRBJ1-2, the complete variable domain reads ETGVTQSPTHLIKTRGQQVTLRCSSQSGHNTVSWYQQALGQGPQFIFQYYREEENGRGNFPPRFSGLQFPNYSSELNVNALELDDSALYLCASSLAGVNYGYTFGSGTRLTVV.

This clone occurred once. The V and J genes are TRBV2 and TRBJ2-2; the match to TRBD2 covers 15 bases. CDR1 SNHLY and CDR2 FYNNEI come from the germline V gene. V dropped 3 bases and J dropped 3; count of bases not matched to a gene: 11. There are 20 residues in the CDR3. The CDR3 nucleotides are TGTGCCAGCAGTGACCAGGGACTAGCGGGAGGAGCGTGGCACACCGGGGAGCTGTTTTTT. This sequence encodes CASSDQGLAGGAWHTGELFF.

The chain employs TRBV5-4 and TRBJ1-1; D is uncertain. Trimming stripped 0 bases from V and 0 bases from J, with 9 bases between. The germline V gene encodes CDR1 SGHNT and CDR2 YYREEE (reference sequence). There are 15 residues in the CDR3. CDR3 in amino acids: CASSLAGKMNTEAFF. CDR3 coding DNA: TGTGCCAGCAGCTTGGCGGGTAAGATGAACACTGAAGCTTTCTTT.

Details on this clone: Other DNA sequences of this sample code for an identical CDR3. V gene TRBV5-1 combines with J gene TRBJ2-7; 10 bases line up with TRBD2. With 0 bases clipped from V and 0 bases from J, the junction kept 0 bases outside the gene matches. The CDR3 is 15 residues long. Germline CDR1 is SGHRS and CDR2 is YFSETQ. DNA of the CDR3: TGCGCCAGCAGCTTGGTAGCGGGAGGCTCCTACGAGCAGTACTTC. Amino acids: CASSLVAGGSYEQYF.

CDR3 DNA: TGTGCCAGCAGTTTATCTGGCAGATTGGACACCATATATTTT. Protein product: CASSLSGRLDTIYF. The chain links TRBV27 to TRBJ1-3; no clear D. Germline V gene sequence: CDR1 MNHEY, CDR2 SMNVEV (reference sequence). The CDR3 sequence is 14 residues long. Deletions cut 0 bases from V and 8 bases from J, with 11 bases between.

This clone has just a few counts. The chain uses TRBV2 and TRBJ2-5; D is perhaps TRBD2 (5 bases). CDR1 and CDR2 (germline): SNHLY, FYNNEI. There are 11 residues in the CDR3. The V end lost 4 bases, the J end lost 5 bases, and 5 bases lay between the germline ends. CDR3 sequence: CASSGGETQYF. In DNA, the CDR3 is TGTGCCAGCAGTGGAGGGGAGACCCAGTACTTC. The complete variable domain, with remaining parts taken from reference TRBV2 and TRBJ2-5, reads EPEVTQTPSHQVTQMGQEVILRCVPISNHLYFYWYRQILGQKVEFLVSFYNNEISEKSEIFDDQFSVERPDGSNFTLKIRSTKLEDSAMYFCASSGGETQYFGPGTRLLVL.

V usage is TRBV7-2 and J usage is TRBJ1-2; D not certain. The CDR3 runs to 14 residues. The germline gives CDR1 SGHTA, CDR2 FQGNSA. V was cut by 5 bases and J by 0 bases, with 10 bases left in between. In DNA form, the CDR3 reads TGTGCCAGCAGCGCCGAGCGGGCTAACTATGGCTACACCTTC. Its protein product is CASSAERANYGYTF.

This chain uses TRBV15 with TRBJ2-1, with 10 bases fitting TRBD2. The V segment lost 6 bases and the J segment 5 bases; nucleotides outside the gene matches: 4. This CDR3 spans 14 amino acids. Germline V gene sequence: CDR1 LNHNV, CDR2 YYDKDF (reference sequence). The CDR3 nucleotides are TGTGCCACCAGTCTAGCGGGAGCCGACAATGAGCAGTTCTTC. It yields the protein CATSLAGADNEQFF.

The chain has TRBV6-5 and TRBJ2-7; TRBD2 is a possible D gene (6 bases). Germline loops: CDR1 MNHEY, CDR2 SVGAGI. The CDR3 loop spans 11 amino acids. Trimming left V 4 bases short and J 6 bases short, with 7 bases between. This CDR3 is CASSLGGEQYF. The DNA for the CDR3 is TGTGCCAGCAGTTTGGGGGGCGAGCAGTACTTC.